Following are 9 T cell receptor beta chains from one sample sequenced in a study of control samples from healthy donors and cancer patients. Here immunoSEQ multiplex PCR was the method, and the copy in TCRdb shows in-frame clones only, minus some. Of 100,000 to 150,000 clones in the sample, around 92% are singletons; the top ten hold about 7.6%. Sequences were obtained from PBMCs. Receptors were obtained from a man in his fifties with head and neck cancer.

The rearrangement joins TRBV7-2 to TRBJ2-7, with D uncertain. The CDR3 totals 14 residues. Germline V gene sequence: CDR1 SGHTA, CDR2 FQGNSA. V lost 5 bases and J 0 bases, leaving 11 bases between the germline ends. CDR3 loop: CASSPRSLSYEQYF. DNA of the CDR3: TGTGCCAGCAGCCCACGAAGCCTCTCCTACGAGCAGTACTTC.

DNA of the CDR3: TGTGCCAGCAGTTTATCGAAGACCCTGAGGGAGACCCAGTACTTC. Translation: CASSLSKTLRETQYF. This chain uses TRBV27 with TRBJ2-5; no clear D. Looked up from germline, CDR1 is MNHEY and CDR2 is SMNVEV (reference sequence). With 0 bases removed from V and 5 bases from J, the gap between germline ends came to 13 bases. The CDR3 sequence is 15 residues long.

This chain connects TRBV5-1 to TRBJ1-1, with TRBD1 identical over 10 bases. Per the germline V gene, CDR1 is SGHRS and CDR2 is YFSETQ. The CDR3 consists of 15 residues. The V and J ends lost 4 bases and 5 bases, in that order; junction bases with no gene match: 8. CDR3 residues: CASSLTGDRGTEAFF. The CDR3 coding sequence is TGCGCCAGCAGCCTGACAGGGGACAGGGGAACTGAAGCTTTCTTT.

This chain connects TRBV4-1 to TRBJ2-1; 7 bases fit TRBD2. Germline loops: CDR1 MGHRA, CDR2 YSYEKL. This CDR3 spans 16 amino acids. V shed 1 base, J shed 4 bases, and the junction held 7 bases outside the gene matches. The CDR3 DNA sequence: TGCGCCAGCAGCCAAGTCCGACTAGCAATTTACAATGAGCAGTTCTTC. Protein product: CASSQVRLAIYNEQFF.

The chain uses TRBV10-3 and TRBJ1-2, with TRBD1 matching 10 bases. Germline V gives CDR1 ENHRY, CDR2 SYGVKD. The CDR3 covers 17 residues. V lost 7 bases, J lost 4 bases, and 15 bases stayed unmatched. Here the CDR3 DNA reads TGTGCCATCACCTCTGGTCAGGGACAGGGGATCGGCTATGGCTACACCTTC. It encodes CAITSGQGQGIGYGYTF.

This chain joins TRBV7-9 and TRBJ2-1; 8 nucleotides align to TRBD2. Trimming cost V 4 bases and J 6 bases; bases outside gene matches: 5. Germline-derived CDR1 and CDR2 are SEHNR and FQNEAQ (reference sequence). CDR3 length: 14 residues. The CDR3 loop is CASSSAGGGNEQFF. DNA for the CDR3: TGTGCCAGCAGCTCCGCGGGGGGAGGCAATGAGCAGTTCTTC.

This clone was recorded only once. CDR3 residues: CASSARGQGFYNSPLHF. The DNA for the CDR3 is TGTGCCAGTAGTGCCCGAGGACAGGGGTTCTATAATTCACCCCTCCACTTT. The chain joins TRBV19 to TRBJ1-6, with 9 bases matching TRBD1. The CDR3 loop spans 17 amino acids. Per the germline V gene, CDR1 is LNHDA and CDR2 is SQIVND (reference sequence). With 5 bases clipped from V and 3 bases from J, the junction kept 8 bases outside the gene matches.

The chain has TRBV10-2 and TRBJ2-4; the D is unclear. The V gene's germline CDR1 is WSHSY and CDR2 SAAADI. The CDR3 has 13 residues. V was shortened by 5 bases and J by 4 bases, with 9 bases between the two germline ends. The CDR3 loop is CASSLDRKNIQYF. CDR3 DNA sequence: TGCGCCAGCAGTTTGGACCGTAAAAACATTCAGTACTTC.

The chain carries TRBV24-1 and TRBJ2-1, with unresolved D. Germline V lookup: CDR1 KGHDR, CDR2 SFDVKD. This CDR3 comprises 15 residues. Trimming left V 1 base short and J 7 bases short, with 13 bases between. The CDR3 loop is CATSDLTGWGNEQFF. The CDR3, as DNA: TGTGCCACCAGTGATTTAACCGGGTGGGGAAATGAGCAGTTCTTC.